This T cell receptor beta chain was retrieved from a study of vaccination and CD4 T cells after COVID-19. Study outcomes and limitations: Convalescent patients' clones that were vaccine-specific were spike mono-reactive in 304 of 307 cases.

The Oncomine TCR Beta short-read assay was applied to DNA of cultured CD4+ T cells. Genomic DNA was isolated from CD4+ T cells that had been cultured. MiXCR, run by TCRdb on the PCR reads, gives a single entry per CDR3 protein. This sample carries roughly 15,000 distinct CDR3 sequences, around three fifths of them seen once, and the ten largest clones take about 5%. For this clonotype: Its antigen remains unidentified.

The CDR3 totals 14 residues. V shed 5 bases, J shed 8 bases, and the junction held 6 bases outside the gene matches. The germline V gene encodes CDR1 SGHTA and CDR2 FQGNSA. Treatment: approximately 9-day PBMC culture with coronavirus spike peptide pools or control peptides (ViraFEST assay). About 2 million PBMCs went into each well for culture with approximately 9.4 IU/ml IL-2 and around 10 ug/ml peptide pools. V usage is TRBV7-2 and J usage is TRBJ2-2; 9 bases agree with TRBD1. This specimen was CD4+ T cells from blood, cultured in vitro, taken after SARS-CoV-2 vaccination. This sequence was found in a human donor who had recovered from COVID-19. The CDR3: CASSTRTGAGELFF. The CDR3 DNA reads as TGTGCCAGCAGCACACGGACAGGGGCGGGGGAGCTGTTTTTT.